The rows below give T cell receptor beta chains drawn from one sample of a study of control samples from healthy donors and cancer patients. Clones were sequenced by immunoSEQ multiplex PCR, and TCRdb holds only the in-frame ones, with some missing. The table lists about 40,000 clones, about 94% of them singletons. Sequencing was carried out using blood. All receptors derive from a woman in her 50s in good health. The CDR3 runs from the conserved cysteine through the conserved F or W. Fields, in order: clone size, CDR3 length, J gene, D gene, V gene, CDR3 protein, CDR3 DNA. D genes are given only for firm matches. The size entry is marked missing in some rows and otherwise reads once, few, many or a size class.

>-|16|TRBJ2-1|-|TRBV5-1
CASSSTSGSLGNEQFF
TGCGCCAGCAGCTCCACTTCGGGGTCCCTCGGCAATGAGCAGTTCTTC
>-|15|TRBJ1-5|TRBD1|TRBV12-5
CASGWGQGAAQPQHF
TGTGCTAGTGGGTGGGGACAGGGGGCCGCTCAGCCCCAGCATTTT
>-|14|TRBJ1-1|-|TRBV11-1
CASSPGLLNTEAFF
TGTGCCAGCAGTCCGGGACTCCTGAACACTGAAGCTTTCTTT
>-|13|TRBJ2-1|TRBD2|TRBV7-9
CAASGGPHNEQFF
TGTGCCGCCAGCGGGGGCCCACACAATGAGCAGTTCTTC
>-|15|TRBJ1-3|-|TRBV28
CASTRPNRSGNTIYF
TGTGCCAGCACCCGCCCGAACCGCTCTGGAAACACCATATATTTT
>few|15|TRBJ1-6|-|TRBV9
CASSVGERNISPLHF
TGTGCCAGCAGCGTAGGGGAAAGGAATATCTCACCCCTCCACTTT
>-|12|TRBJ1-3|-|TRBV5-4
CALGETGNTIYF
TGTGCCCTCGGGGAGACCGGAAACACCATATATTTT
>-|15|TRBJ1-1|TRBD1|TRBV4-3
CASSQENRGFTEAFF
TGCGCCAGCAGCCAAGAGAACAGGGGGTTCACTGAAGCTTTCTTT
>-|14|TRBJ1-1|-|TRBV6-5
CATGPPSSYILPFF
TGTGCCACCGGGCCCCCCTCCTCCTACATCCTCCCTTTCTTT
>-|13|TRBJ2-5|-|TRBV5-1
CASSWDARQTQYF
TGCGCCAGCAGCTGGGACGCCCGGCAGACCCAGTACTTC
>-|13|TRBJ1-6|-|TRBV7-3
CASRKDGSSPLHF
TGTGCCAGCAGAAAAGACGGCAGTAGTCCCCTCCACTTT
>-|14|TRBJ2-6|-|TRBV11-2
CATETVSGANVLTF
TGTGCCACCGAGACAGTCTCTGGGGCCAACGTCCTGACTTTC
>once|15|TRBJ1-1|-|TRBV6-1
CASSELPGKNTEAFF
TGTGCCAGCAGTGAATTGCCAGGGAAGAACACTGAAGCTTTCTTT
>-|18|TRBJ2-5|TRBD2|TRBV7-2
CASTGTSGGAQGRRTQYF
TGTGCCAGCACCGGGACTAGCGGGGGGGCCCAAGGTCGGCGGACCCAGTACTTC
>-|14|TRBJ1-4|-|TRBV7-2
CASSRPGVGEKLFF
TGTGCCAGCAGCCGCCCCGGGGTCGGGGAAAAACTGTTTTTT
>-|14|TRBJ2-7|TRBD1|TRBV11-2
CASSPRQGSYEQYF
TGTGCCAGCAGCCCACGACAGGGCTCCTACGAGCAGTACTTC
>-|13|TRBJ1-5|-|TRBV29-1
CSVLENSNQPQHF
TGCAGCGTTTTGGAGAATAGCAATCAGCCCCAGCATTTT
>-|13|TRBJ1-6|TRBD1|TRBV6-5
CASSGTGNSPLHF
TGTGCCAGTTCCGGGACAGGGAATTCACCCCTCCACTTT
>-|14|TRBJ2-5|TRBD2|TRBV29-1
CSVGRGAGQETQYF
TGCAGCGTTGGGCGGGGGGCAGGCCAAGAGACCCAGTACTTC
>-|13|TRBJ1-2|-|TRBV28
CASSVRAAYGYTF
TGTGCCAGCAGTGTCAGAGCTGCCTATGGCTACACCTTC
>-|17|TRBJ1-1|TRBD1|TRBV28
CASRPRTLTGAFAEAFF
TGTGCCAGCAGACCCCGAACACTAACAGGGGCTTTCGCTGAAGCTTTCTTT
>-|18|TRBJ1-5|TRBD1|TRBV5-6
CASSLFGSDRGDNQPQHF
TGTGCCAGCAGCTTGTTCGGATCGGACAGGGGGGACAATCAGCCCCAGCATTTT
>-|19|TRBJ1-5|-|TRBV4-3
CASSQGYRVAGNSNQPQHF
TGCGCCAGCAGCCAAGGCTACAGGGTGGCAGGGAATAGCAATCAGCCCCAGCATTTT
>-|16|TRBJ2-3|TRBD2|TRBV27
CASKSHGGGLGDTQYF
TGTGCCAGCAAATCACACGGGGGGGGACTGGGAGATACGCAGTATTTT
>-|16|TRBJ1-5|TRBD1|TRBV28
CASNPTGQGRGRPQHF
TGTGCCAGCAATCCGACGGGACAGGGGAGAGGCCGGCCCCAGCATTTT
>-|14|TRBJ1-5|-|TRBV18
CASSAQDRGQPQHF
TGTGCCAGCTCAGCTCAGGACAGAGGTCAGCCCCAGCATTTT
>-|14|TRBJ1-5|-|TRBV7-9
CASSLATGYQPQHF
TGTGCCAGCAGCTTGGCTACAGGGTATCAGCCCCAGCATTTT
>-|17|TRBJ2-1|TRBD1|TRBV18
CASSPFTGDRGDNEQFF
TGTGCCAGCTCTCCCTTTACTGGGGACAGGGGGGACAATGAGCAGTTCTTC
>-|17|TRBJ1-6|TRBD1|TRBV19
CASSAPGTGGYNSPLHF
TGTGCCAGTAGTGCTCCCGGGACAGGGGGTTATAATTCACCCCTCCACTTT
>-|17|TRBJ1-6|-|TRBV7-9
CASRRDRSRSYNSPLHF
TGTGCCAGCAGACGCGACAGGTCCAGGTCCTATAATTCACCCCTCCACTTT
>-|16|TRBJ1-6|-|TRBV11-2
CASSLTSVLGNSPLHF
TGTGCCAGCAGCTTAACATCGGTGCTCGGGAATTCACCCCTCCACTTT
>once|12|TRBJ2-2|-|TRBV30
CAWAYYTGELFF
TGTGCCTGGGCCTACTACACCGGGGAGCTGTTTTTT
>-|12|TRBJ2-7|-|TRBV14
CASSHGQLEQYF
TGTGCCAGCAGCCATGGACAGCTTGAGCAGTACTTC
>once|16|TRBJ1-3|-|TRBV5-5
CASSLNAARSGNTIYF
TGTGCCAGCAGCTTGAATGCAGCCCGCTCTGGAAACACCATATATTTT
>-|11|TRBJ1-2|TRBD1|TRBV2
CAGGQENGYTF
TGTGCCGGTGGACAGGAGAATGGCTACACCTTC
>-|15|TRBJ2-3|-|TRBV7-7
CASSLSSGGTDTQYF
TGTGCCAGCAGCTTAAGCAGTGGGGGTACAGATACGCAGTATTTT
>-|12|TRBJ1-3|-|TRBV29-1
CSVVNSGNTIYF
TGCAGCGTTGTTAATTCTGGAAACACCATATATTTT
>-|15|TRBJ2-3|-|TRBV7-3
CASSYTNVGTDTQYF
TGTGCCAGCAGCTATACGAATGTCGGCACAGATACGCAGTATTTT
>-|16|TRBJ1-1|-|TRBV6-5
CASSSRGLSVNTEAFF
TGTGCCAGCAGTTCCCGGGGACTGTCCGTGAACACTGAAGCTTTCTTT
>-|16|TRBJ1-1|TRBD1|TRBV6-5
CASSYATGGMNTEAFF
TGTGCCAGCAGTTACGCGACAGGGGGTATGAACACTGAAGCTTTCTTT
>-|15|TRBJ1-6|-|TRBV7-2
CASSLDSGSRSPLHF
TGTGCCAGCAGCTTAGACTCGGGGAGTAGATCACCCCTCCACTTT
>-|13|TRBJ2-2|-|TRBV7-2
CASSLVSTGELFF
TGTGCCAGCAGCTTAGTCTCCACCGGGGAGCTGTTTTTT
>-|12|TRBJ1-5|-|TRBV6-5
CASSFVGQPQHF
TGTGCCAGCAGTTTTGTCGGCCAGCCCCAGCATTTT
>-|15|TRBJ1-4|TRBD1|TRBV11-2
CASSLNRGQYEKLFF
TGTGCCAGCAGCTTAAACAGGGGGCAGTATGAAAAACTGTTTTTT
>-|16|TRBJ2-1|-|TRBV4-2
CASSQVARTLYNEQFF
TGTGCCAGCAGCCAAGTAGCACGGACGCTCTACAATGAGCAGTTCTTC
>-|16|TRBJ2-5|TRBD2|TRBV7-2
CASSPLAGGRGETQYF
TGTGCCAGCAGTCCCTTAGCGGGGGGGCGTGGTGAGACCCAGTACTTC
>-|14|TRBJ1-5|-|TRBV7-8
CASSFDRSNQPQHF
TGTGCCAGCAGCTTCGACAGGTCCAATCAGCCCCAGCATTTT
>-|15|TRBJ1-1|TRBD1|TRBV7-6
CASSFSGTGNTEAFF
TGTGCCAGCAGCTTTTCCGGGACAGGGAACACTGAAGCTTTCTTT
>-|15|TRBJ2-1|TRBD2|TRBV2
CASSENLAGGKEQFF
TGTGCCAGCAGTGAAAACCTAGCGGGGGGTAAAGAGCAGTTCTTC
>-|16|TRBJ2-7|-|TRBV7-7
CASSLKLTGTSYEQYF
TGTGCCAGCAGCTTAAAGTTGACGGGGACCTCCTACGAGCAGTACTTC
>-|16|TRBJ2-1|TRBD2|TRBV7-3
CASSPELAGPYNEQFF
TGTGCCAGCAGCCCCGAGTTAGCGGGGCCTTACAATGAGCAGTTCTTC
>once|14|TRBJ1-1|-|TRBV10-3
CAISTAGPNTEAFF
TGTGCCATCAGTACAGCGGGGCCCAACACTGAAGCTTTCTTT
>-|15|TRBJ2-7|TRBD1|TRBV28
CASSLRTGYLGEQYF
TGTGCCAGCAGTTTACGGACAGGGTATCTAGGCGAGCAGTACTTC